This T cell receptor beta chain appears in the sequencing data of a study of blood T cells in healthy people across ages. Sample-barcoded 5' priming and a J-beta primer mix drove a second PCR of about 7 to 11 cycles. Via MiXCR, TCRdb re-called the 5' RACE reads, giving one row per CDR3 protein. The repertoire has 1.2 million to 1.5 million distinct CDR3 sequences, around 59% of them found once; the top ten carry more than 6%. Trimming cost V 3 bases and J 0 bases, with 15 bases left between them. The CDR3 has 18 amino acids. Germline values: CDR1 SGHTA, CDR2 FQGNSA. The sample consisted of blood. This rearrangement joins TRBV7-2 to TRBJ2-6; possible D gene TRBD1, 5 bases. This receptor was identified in a man between 18 and 35 years old in good health. The CDR3, as DNA: TGTGCCAGCAGCTTCCATGGGCAGGGAAGCTCTGGGGCCAACGTCCTGACTTTC. Its protein is CASSFHGQGSSGANVLTF.